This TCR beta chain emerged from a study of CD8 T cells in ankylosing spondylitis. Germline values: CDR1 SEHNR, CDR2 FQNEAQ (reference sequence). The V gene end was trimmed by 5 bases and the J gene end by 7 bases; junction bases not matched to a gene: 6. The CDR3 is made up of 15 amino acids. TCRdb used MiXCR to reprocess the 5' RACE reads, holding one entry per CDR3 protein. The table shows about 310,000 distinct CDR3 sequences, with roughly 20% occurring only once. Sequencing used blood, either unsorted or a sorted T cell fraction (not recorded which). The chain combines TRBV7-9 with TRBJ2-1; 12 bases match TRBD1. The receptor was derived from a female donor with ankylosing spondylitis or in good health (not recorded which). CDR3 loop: CASSGTGGVSNEQFF. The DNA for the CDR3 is TGTGCCAGCAGCGGGACAGGGGGCGTTTCTAATGAGCAGTTCTTC. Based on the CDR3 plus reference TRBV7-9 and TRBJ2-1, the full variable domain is DTGVSQNPRHKITKRGQNVTFRCDPISEHNRLYWYRQTLGQGPEFLTYFQNEAQLEKSRLLSDRFSAERPKGSFSTLEIQRTEQGDSAMYLCASSGTGGVSNEQFFGPGTRLTVL.